The 29 T cell receptor beta chains presented below share a single source sample, sequenced in a study of blood T cell repertoires in COVID-19. The protocol was immunoSEQ multiplex PCR, while the TCRdb copy is restricted to in-frame clones and leaves out a portion. This table has some 250,000 clones, more than 70% appearing once. The sample was peripheral blood. The receptors stem from a woman in her thirties or forties who had recovered from COVID-19.

This chain connects TRBV3-1 (or the pseudogene TRBV3-2) to TRBJ1-2; the match to TRBD1 covers 9 bases. The CDR3 loop spans 15 amino acids. J was trimmed by 5 bases and V by 4 bases; bases with no gene match: 8. Germline CDR1 and CDR2: LGHDT and YNNKEL (reference sequence). The CDR3 loop is CASSPIDRGAYGYTF. In DNA, the CDR3 is TGTGCCAGCAGCCCTATCGACAGGGGGGCGTATGGCTACACCTTC.

V gene TRBV6-2 or TRBV6-3 combines with J gene TRBJ1-1, with D perhaps TRBD1 (5 bases). V was trimmed by 7 bases and J by 3 bases, leaving 15 bases between them. Germline assignment: CDR1 MNHEY and CDR2 SVGEGT. The CDR3 runs to 14 residues. In DNA form, the CDR3 reads TGTGCCAGCACCCCGGGGGGACCTCACACTGAAGCTTTCTTT. It encodes CASTPGGPHTEAFF.

The chain uses TRBV28 and TRBJ1-5; D not certain. Looked up from germline, CDR1 is MDHEN and CDR2 is SYDVKM. This CDR3 is 15 amino acids long. V shed 2 bases and J shed 0 bases, with 8 bases lying between them. Here the CDR3 reads CASSLEADSNQPQHF. CDR3 nucleotides: TGTGCCAGCAGTTTAGAGGCAGATAGCAATCAGCCCCAGCATTTT.

This clone showed up just once. J is TRBJ2-1 and V is TRBV5-4; the match to TRBD1 covers 7 bases. The V segment lost 1 base and the J segment 4 bases; nucleotides outside the gene matches: 8. Germline V gives CDR1 SGHNT, CDR2 YYREEE (reference sequence). CDR3 length: 16 residues. DNA of the CDR3: TGTGCCAGCAGCTTGTGGGCCGGGGACAGATACAATGAGCAGTTCTTC. Protein product: CASSLWAGDRYNEQFF.

The chain carries TRBV5-4 and TRBJ2-3; D is unresolved. The ends were cut back, 4 bases at V and 8 bases at J, with 23 bases in the middle. CDR1 is SGHNT, CDR2 YYREEE, per germline (reference sequence). The CDR3 spans 16 residues. In DNA form, the CDR3 reads TGTGCCAGCAGCCCCCCCGGAGTAGGAGTTTCCGGTACGCAGTATTTT. Its translation: CASSPPGVGVSGTQYF.

The chain employs TRBV27 and TRBJ2-1; TRBD2 matches at 7 bases. Germline values: CDR1 MNHEY, CDR2 SMNVEV (reference sequence). The V segment lost 3 bases and the J segment 8 bases; nucleotides outside the gene matches: 1. There are 12 residues in the CDR3. The DNA for the CDR3 is TGTGCCAGCAGTTTGGCGGGGGATGAGCAGTTCTTC. Its translation is CASSLAGDEQFF.

J is TRBJ2-4 and V is TRBV9; perhaps TRBD2 as D (7 bases). The CDR3 extends over 17 amino acids. The germline V gene has CDR1 SGDLS and CDR2 YYNGEE. V lost 4 bases and J 0 bases, leaving 17 bases between the germline ends. The CDR3 region has the DNA TGTGCCAGCAGCCCCGAGGGGGGGGCGGTAGCCAAAAACATTCAGTACTTC. It translates to CASSPEGGAVAKNIQYF.

The chain recombines TRBV15 with TRBJ2-1; D is ambiguous. This CDR3 has 12 residues. Trimming pared 5 bases from V and 6 bases from J, leaving 8 bases between. The germline gives CDR1 LNHNV, CDR2 YYDKDF (reference sequence). CDR3 bases: TGTGCCACCAGCCCCCCGGGCAATGAGCAGTTCTTC. Amino acid sequence: CATSPPGNEQFF. Looking up the rest from reference TRBV15 and TRBJ2-1 gives the full variable domain: DAMVIQNPRYQVTQFGKPVTLSCSQTLNHNVMYWYQQKSSQAPKLLFHYYDKDFNNEADTPDNFQSRRPNTSFCFLDIRSPGLGDTAMYLCATSPPGNEQFFGPGTRLTVL.

The V gene is TRBV6-2 or TRBV6-3, the J gene TRBJ2-7; TRBD2 is a possible D gene (6 bases). CDR1 MNHEY and CDR2 SVGEGT come from the germline V gene. This CDR3 is built from 15 residues. The V end lost 6 bases, the J end lost 5 bases, and 20 bases lay between the germline ends. CDR3 in DNA: TGTGCCAGCAGCTGGGGGGTGGGACCCGCGGACGAGCAGTACGTC. It is translated as CASSWGVGPADEQYV.

The gene calls are TRBV30 and TRBJ2-1; TRBD2 aligns across 16 bases. The CDR3 extends over 20 amino acids. Germline lookup yields CDR1 GTSNPN and CDR2 SVGIG (reference sequence). The V segment lost 3 bases and the J segment 3 bases; nucleotides outside the gene matches: 14. The CDR3 protein is CAWRPSWGLAGGPNYNEQFF. The CDR3 DNA follows: TGTGCCTGGAGACCCTCGTGGGGACTAGCGGGAGGGCCTAACTACAATGAGCAGTTCTTC. Based on the CDR3 plus reference TRBV30 and TRBJ2-1, the full variable domain is SQTIHQWPATLVQPVGSPLSLECTVEGTSNPNLYWYRQAAGRGLQLLFYSVGIGQISSEVPQNLSASRPQDRQFILSSKKLLLSDSGFYLCAWRPSWGLAGGPNYNEQFFGPGTRLTVL.

This clone was observed a single time. The chain uses TRBV28 and TRBJ2-5; tentative D call: TRBD2 (6 bases). The CDR3 has 14 residues. V lost 1 base to trimming and J lost 7 bases, with 13 bases between them. CDR1 MDHEN and CDR2 SYDVKM come from the germline V gene. The CDR3, as DNA: TGTGCCAGCAGTTTATCCGGCCTGGGGGGGACCCAGTACTTC. Translation gives CASSLSGLGGTQYF. Using reference TRBV28 and TRBJ2-5 for the parts outside the CDR3, the full variable domain is DVKVTQSSRYLVKRTGEKVFLECVQDMDHENMFWYRQDPGLGLRLIYFSYDVKMKEKGDIPEGYSVSREKKERFSLILESASTNQTSMYLCASSLSGLGGTQYFGPGTRLLVL.

V and J are TRBV4-1 and TRBJ1-1; D possibly corresponds to TRBD1 (6 bases). Trimming took 2 bases from V and 1 from J, leaving 11 bases between them. Germline V CDR1 and CDR2: MGHRA, YSYEKL. This CDR3 region has 15 residues. The DNA for the CDR3 is TGCGCCAGCAGCCAAAGGGGGGGGACGAACACTGAAGCTTTCTTT. It encodes CASSQRGGTNTEAFF.

The chain joins TRBV5-1 to TRBJ2-7; 8 nucleotides align to TRBD1. This CDR3 contains 15 residues. V shed 4 bases and J 5 bases; nucleotides not matched to a gene: 11. From germline, CDR1 is SGHRS and CDR2 YFSETQ. Written as DNA, the CDR3 is TGCGCCAGCAGCCACAGGGGGGCCCATCTGGACGAGCAGTACTTC. It translates to CASSHRGAHLDEQYF. Variable domain in full (rest from reference TRBV5-1 and TRBJ2-7): KAGVTQTPRYLIKTRGQQVTLSCSPISGHRSVSWYQQTPGQGLQFLFEYFSETQRNKGNFPGRFSGRQFSNSRSEMNVSTLELGDSALYLCASSHRGAHLDEQYFGPGTRLTVT.

The rearrangement links TRBV10-3 to TRBJ1-5; D might be TRBD1 (5 bases). CDR1 is ENHRY and CDR2 is SYGVKD in the germline V gene. Trimming took off 0 bases at V and 6 bases at J, with 9 bases between the two ends. The CDR3 totals 14 residues. The CDR3 sequence is CAISESQGLQPQHF. The CDR3 DNA sequence: TGTGCCATCAGTGAGTCGCAGGGACTTCAGCCCCAGCATTTT.

Only one count was recorded for this clone. The gene calls are TRBV18 and TRBJ2-1; TRBD2 agrees at 10 bases. Germline V gene lookup returns CDR1 KGHSH and CDR2 LQKENI. This CDR3 has 21 residues. Trimming removed 0 bases from V and 6 bases from J; junction bases left unmatched: 20. The CDR3: CASSPPVGRPGLATAPNEQFF. Here the CDR3 DNA reads TGTGCCAGCTCACCACCGGTGGGACGCCCGGGACTAGCGACGGCCCCCAATGAGCAGTTCTTC. The whole variable domain, filled in from reference TRBV18 and TRBJ2-1, reads NAGVMQNPRHLVRRRGQEARLRCSPMKGHSHVYWYRQLPEEGLKFMVYLQKENIIDESGMPKERFSAEFPKEGPSILRIQQVVRGDSAAYFCASSPPVGRPGLATAPNEQFFGPGTRLTVL.

The chain is built from TRBV30 and TRBJ2-3; TRBD1 matches at 7 bases. Germline CDR1 is GTSNPN and CDR2 is SVGIG (reference sequence). V shed 3 bases and J 4 bases; nucleotides not matched to a gene: 7. The CDR3 consists of 14 residues. The CDR3 protein is CAWRTGWWADTQYF. The DNA of the CDR3 is TGTGCCTGGAGGACAGGGTGGTGGGCAGATACGCAGTATTTT.

For the CDR3, the DNA is TGTGCCAGCGGTTGGCGGTCGTACGAGCAGTACGTC. Its translation: CASGWRSYEQYV. The chain joins TRBV12-3 or TRBV12-4 to TRBJ2-7; D uncertain. With 8 bases removed from V and 4 bases from J, the gap between germline ends came to 12 bases. The CDR3 totals 12 residues.

This chain uses TRBV6-6 with TRBJ2-7, with a possible D match to TRBD2 (5 bases). This CDR3 has 14 residues. The V end lost 6 bases, the J end lost 2 bases, and 14 bases lay between the germline ends. Germline V lookup: CDR1 MNHNY, CDR2 SVGAGI (reference sequence). For the CDR3, the DNA is TGTGCCAGCAGAACACTAGTTGCCCCCTACGAGCAGTACTTC. Protein sequence: CASRTLVAPYEQYF.

The V gene is TRBV9, the J gene TRBJ1-2, with TRBD1 identical over 7 bases. CDR1 is SGDLS, CDR2 YYNGEE, per germline. V lost 0 bases to trimming and J lost 7 bases; unmatched junction nucleotides: 9. The CDR3 is 15 residues long. The CDR3 loop is CASSVDGRGTGGYTF. CDR3 bases: TGTGCCAGCAGCGTAGACGGCAGGGGGACGGGTGGCTACACCTTC.

The J gene is TRBJ2-7, the V gene TRBV6-1, with D possibly being TRBD2 (6 bases). The germline gives CDR1 MNHNS, CDR2 SASEGT. Trimming took off 1 base at V and 9 bases at J, with 13 bases between the two ends. The CDR3 consists of 13 residues. The CDR3 DNA follows: TGTGCCAGCAGTGAAGGGGGAGGCGGCGGGCAGTACTTC. Protein: CASSEGGGGGQYF.

This clone was counted a single time. The J gene is TRBJ2-3, the V gene TRBV11-3; 7 bases are shared with TRBD1. Germline values: CDR1 SGHNT, CDR2 YENEEA. V shed 5 bases and J 1 base; nucleotides not matched to a gene: 6. This CDR3 contains 15 residues. CDR3 residues: CASSPRQGGTDTQYF. Written as DNA, the CDR3 is TGTGCCAGCAGCCCCAGACAGGGTGGCACAGATACGCAGTATTTT.

The chain joins TRBV3-1 (or the pseudogene TRBV3-2) to TRBJ1-2; TRBD1 matches at 10 bases. The CDR3 is made up of 14 amino acids. Germline assignment: CDR1 LGHDT and CDR2 YNNKEL (reference sequence). V lost 4 bases and J lost 7; bases outside the gene matches: 6. The CDR3 here is CASSPTGGRGGYTF. The CDR3 DNA reads as TGTGCCAGCAGCCCGACAGGGGGCAGGGGTGGCTACACCTTC.

The rearrangement links TRBV3-1 (or the pseudogene TRBV3-2) to TRBJ1-4; 7 bases line up with TRBD1. Trimming cost V 6 bases and J 8 bases; bases outside gene matches: 12. Per germline, CDR1 LGHDT and CDR2 YNNKEL (reference sequence). CDR3 length: 15 residues. The CDR3 loop is CASSTRTARGEKLFF. The CDR3, as DNA: TGTGCCAGCAGTACCCGGACAGCCAGGGGGGAAAAACTGTTTTTT.

This sequence joins TRBV6-5 and TRBJ2-7; possibly TRBD1 for D (6 bases). V was pared by 2 bases and J by 4 bases, with 12 bases between. The V gene's germline CDR1 is MNHEY and CDR2 SVGAGI. The CDR3 is made up of 14 amino acids. For the CDR3, the DNA is TGTGCCAGCAGTTACAGGGACAATAAATACGAGCAGTACTTC. The encoded protein is CASSYRDNKYEQYF.

The V gene is TRBV6-5, the J gene TRBJ2-1, with TRBD1 as a possible D gene (6 bases). V was trimmed by 6 bases and J by 2 bases, leaving 11 bases between them. Germline V gives CDR1 MNHEY, CDR2 SVGAGI. The CDR3 contains 14 residues. CDR3 loop: CASSPRGPYNEQFF. The CDR3 coding sequence is TGTGCCAGCAGCCCCAGGGGTCCCTACAATGAGCAGTTCTTC.

The CDR3 sequence: CATSKRLGQGSAYNSPLHF. The CDR3 region has the DNA TGTGCCACCTCGAAACGCCTGGGCCAGGGATCGGCCTATAATTCACCCCTCCACTTT. The chain uses TRBV3-1 (or the pseudogene TRBV3-2) and TRBJ1-6, with D perhaps matching TRBD1 (5 bases). V shed 10 bases and J shed 2 bases, with 27 bases lying between them. This CDR3 has 19 residues. Germline-derived CDR1 and CDR2 are LGHDT and YNNKEL (reference sequence).

The chain couples TRBV21-1 to TRBJ2-1; the table's TRBD1 call for D was not verified on the DNA. TRBV21-1 represents a pseudogene. The CDR3 sequence is 14 residues long. CDR3 region: CASSVGTGFDEQFF. Written as DNA, the CDR3 is TGTGCCAGCTCGGTGGGGACAGGGTTCGATGAGCAGTTCTTC.

The chain recombines TRBV5-6 with TRBJ2-7, with D maybe TRBD2 (7 bases). Germline assignment: CDR1 SGHDT and CDR2 YYEEEE. With 0 bases removed from V and 0 bases from J, the gap between germline ends came to 10 bases. The length of the CDR3 is 15 residues. CDR3 residues: CASSLGGGSSYEQYV. The DNA for the CDR3 is TGTGCCAGCAGCTTGGGCGGGGGCAGCTCCTACGAGCAGTACGTC.

This clone has only one observation. The chain employs TRBV6-5 and TRBJ2-1; 12 bases map to TRBD2. V was pared by 6 bases and J by 9 bases, with 6 bases of the junction left unmatched. CDR3 length: 14 amino acids. Germline CDR1 is MNHEY and CDR2 is SVGAGI. CDR3 sequence: CASRRTSGIVEQFF. In DNA form, the CDR3 reads TGTGCCAGCAGGAGGACTAGCGGGATAGTTGAGCAGTTCTTC.